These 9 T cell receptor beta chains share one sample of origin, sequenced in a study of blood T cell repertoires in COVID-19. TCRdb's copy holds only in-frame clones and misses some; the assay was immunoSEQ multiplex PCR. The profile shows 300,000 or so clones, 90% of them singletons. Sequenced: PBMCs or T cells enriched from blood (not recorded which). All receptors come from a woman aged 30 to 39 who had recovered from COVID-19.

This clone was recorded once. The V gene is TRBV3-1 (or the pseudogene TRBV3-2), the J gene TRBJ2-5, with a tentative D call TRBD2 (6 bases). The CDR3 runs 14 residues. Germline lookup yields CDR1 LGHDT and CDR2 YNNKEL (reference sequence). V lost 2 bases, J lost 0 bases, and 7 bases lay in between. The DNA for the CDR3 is TGTGCCAGCAGCCAAAAGCGGGACCAAGAGACCCAGTACTTC. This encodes CASSQKRDQETQYF.

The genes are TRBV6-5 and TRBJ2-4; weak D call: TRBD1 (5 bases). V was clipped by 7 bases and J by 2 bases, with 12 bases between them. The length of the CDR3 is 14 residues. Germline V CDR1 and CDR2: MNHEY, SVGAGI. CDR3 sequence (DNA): TGTGCCAGCACGGACACTCTATCCAAAAACATTCAGTACTTC. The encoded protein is CASTDTLSKNIQYF.

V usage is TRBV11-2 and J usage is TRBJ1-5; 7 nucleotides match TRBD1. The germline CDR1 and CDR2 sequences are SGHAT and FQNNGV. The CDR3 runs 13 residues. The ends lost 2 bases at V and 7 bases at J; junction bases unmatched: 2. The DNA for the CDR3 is TGTGCCAGCAGCTTACAGGGGGAGCAGCCCCAGCATTTT. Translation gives CASSLQGEQPQHF.

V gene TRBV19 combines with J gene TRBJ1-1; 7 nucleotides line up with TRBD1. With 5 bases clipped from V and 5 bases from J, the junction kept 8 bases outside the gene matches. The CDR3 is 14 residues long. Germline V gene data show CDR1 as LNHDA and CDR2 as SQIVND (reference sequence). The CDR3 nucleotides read TGTGCCAGTAGTCCGGACAGGTTGCGGACTGAAGCTTTCTTT. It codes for CASSPDRLRTEAFF.

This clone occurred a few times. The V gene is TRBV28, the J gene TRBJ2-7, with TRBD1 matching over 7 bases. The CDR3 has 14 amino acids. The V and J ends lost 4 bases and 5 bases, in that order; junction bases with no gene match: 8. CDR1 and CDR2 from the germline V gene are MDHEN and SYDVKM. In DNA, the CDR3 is TGTGCCAGCAGTTCCCAGACAGGGTGGAACGAGCAGTACTTC. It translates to CASSSQTGWNEQYF.

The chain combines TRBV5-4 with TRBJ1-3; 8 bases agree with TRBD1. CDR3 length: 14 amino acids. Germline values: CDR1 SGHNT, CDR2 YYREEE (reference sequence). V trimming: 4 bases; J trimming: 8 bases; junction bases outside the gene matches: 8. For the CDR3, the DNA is TGTGCCAGCAGCCCGGACAGGGCGGCGGACACCATATATTTT. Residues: CASSPDRAADTIYF.

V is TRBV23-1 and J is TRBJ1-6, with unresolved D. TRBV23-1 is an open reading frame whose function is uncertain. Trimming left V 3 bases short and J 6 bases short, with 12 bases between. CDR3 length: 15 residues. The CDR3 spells CASSQVGRCNSPLHF. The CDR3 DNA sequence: TGCGCCAGCAGTCAGGTAGGCAGGTGTAATTCACCCCTCCACTTT.

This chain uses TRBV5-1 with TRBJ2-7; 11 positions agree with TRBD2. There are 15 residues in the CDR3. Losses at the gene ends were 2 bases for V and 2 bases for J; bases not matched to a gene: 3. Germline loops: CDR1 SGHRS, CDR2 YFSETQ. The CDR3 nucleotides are TGCGCCAGCAGCTTAACTAGCGGGAGTCCCTACGAGCAGTACTTC. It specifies CASSLTSGSPYEQYF.

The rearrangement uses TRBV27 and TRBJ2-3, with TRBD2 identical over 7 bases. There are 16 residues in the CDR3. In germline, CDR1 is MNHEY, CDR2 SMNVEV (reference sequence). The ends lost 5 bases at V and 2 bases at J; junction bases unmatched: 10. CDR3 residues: CASSPPWAGATDTQYF. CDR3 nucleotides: TGTGCCAGCAGTCCTCCTTGGGCGGGAGCCACAGATACGCAGTATTTT.